A single sample gave rise to the 2 T cell receptor beta chains below, sequenced in a study of blood T cell repertoires in COVID-19. Libraries were prepared by immunoSEQ multiplex PCR; TCRdb keeps only in-frame clonotypes and omits some of them. This sample has more than 300,000 clones, with approximately 90% found just once. Material: peripheral blood. Every receptor here comes from a woman younger than 45 with COVID-19, enrolled during active disease.

This chain connects TRBV30 to TRBJ2-1, with D possibly being TRBD2 (6 bases). V gave up 6 bases and J gave up 14 bases, with 20 bases separating them. From germline, CDR1 is GTSNPN and CDR2 SVGIG (reference sequence). This CDR3 comprises 12 residues. CDR3 sequence reads: CACAGPGLGEFF. In nucleotides, the CDR3 is TGTGCCTGTGCCGGCCCGGGACTGGGGGAGTTCTTC.

The chain couples TRBV6-6 to TRBJ2-1, with 7 bases that match TRBD1. The germline gives CDR1 MNHNY, CDR2 SVGAGI (reference sequence). CDR3 length: 16 residues. J gave up 1 base and V 8 bases, and 11 bases lay outside the gene matches. The CDR3 is CASSLQGRLSYNEQFF. Written as DNA, the CDR3 is TGTGCCAGCTCCTTACAGGGGAGACTGTCCTACAATGAGCAGTTCTTC.